A single T cell receptor beta chain is shown here with its context. What it binds is not known. There are 14 residues in the CDR3. The V and J ends lost 4 bases and 7 bases respectively, with 11 bases between them. The germline CDR1 and CDR2 sequences are MNHEY and SMNVEV (reference sequence). This entry belongs to a study of identical twins. After template switching added a universal primer site, the resulting cDNA carried unique molecular identifiers. Via MiXCR, TCRdb re-called the 5' RACE reads, giving one row per CDR3 protein. Seen here are approximately 210,000 distinct CDR3 sequences, about 15% observed once, and the top ten hold less than 45%. Study-level results: Zero-insertion results could be subject to partial confounding by invariant MAIT and iNKT cells.

The same specimen was also included in a second study, on T cells expressing NK-cell markers. As that report states: The study found dominant NKG2C+ clonotypes at about 1.0-8% of CD8+ T cells in over five donors.

Sample: CD8+ T cells sorted from blood. The receptor was derived from a woman between 18 and 29 years old in good health. This rearrangement joins TRBV27 to TRBJ2-6; D possibly corresponds to TRBD1 (5 bases). This chain's CDR3 is CASSSRDRANVLTF. CDR3 DNA sequence: TGTGCCAGCAGTTCCAGGGATCGAGCCAACGTCCTGACTTTC.